The rows below give T cell receptor beta chains drawn from one sample of a study of shared clonotypes between healthy human individuals. Sequenced by immunoSEQ multiplex PCR; TCRdb stores in-frame clones only, minus some. The data show 2 million to 2.5 million clones, 85% to 95% seen once. The source material was naive CD4+ T cells from PBMCs. The receptors come from a man between 18 and 35 years old in good health. Some clones in this sample may be carry-over from other donors' samples. Each CDR3 is given with its conserved first and last residue. Each record gives: J gene, CDR3 length, D gene, clone size, V gene, CDR3 protein, CDR3 DNA. A D gene is named only where the DNA matches it firmly. The listing skips clone size in some rows; elsewhere it reads once, few, many or a size class.

TRBJ2-7 | 15 | TRBD1 | - | TRBV5-1 | CASRRIGQGFDEQYF | TGCGCCAGCAGGCGAATAGGACAGGGGTTCGACGAGCAGTACTTC
TRBJ1-2 | 15 | TRBD1 | - | TRBV5-1 | CASSSYRGSDYGYTF | TGCGCCAGCAGCTCCTACAGGGGGTCGGACTATGGCTACACCTTC
TRBJ1-2 | 12 | - | - | TRBV18 | CASSPSMNGYTF | TGTGCCAGCTCACCTTCTATGAATGGCTACACCTTC
TRBJ2-2 | 15 | - | - | TRBV5-1 | CASSLAQVNTGELFF | TGCGCCAGCAGCTTGGCCCAGGTGAACACCGGGGAGCTGTTTTTT
TRBJ2-5 | 14 | - | - | TRBV18 | CASSPPPGTETQYF | TGTGCCAGCTCACCCCCGCCCGGAACCGAGACCCAGTACTTC
TRBJ2-3 | 15 | - | - | TRBV5-4 | CASSLPSSTEDTQYF | TGTGCCAGCAGCTTGCCTAGCTCAACCGAGGATACGCAGTATTTT
TRBJ1-3 | 15 | - | - | TRBV5-1 | CASRQGIGSGNTIYF | TGCGCCAGCCGGCAGGGCATCGGCTCTGGAAACACCATATATTTT
TRBJ1-4 | 15 | TRBD1 | - | TRBV28 | CASSLGGTGNEKLFF | TGTGCCAGCAGTTTGGGCGGGACAGGAAATGAAAAACTGTTTTTT
TRBJ2-5 | 14 | - | - | TRBV7-3 | CASSTWGYQETQYF | TGTGCCAGCAGCACCTGGGGGTACCAAGAGACCCAGTACTTC
TRBJ1-2 | 13 | - | - | TRBV5-4 | CASSFRHAYGYTF | TGTGCCAGCAGCTTCAGACATGCCTATGGCTACACCTTC
TRBJ2-7 | 13 | TRBD2 | - | TRBV4-3 | CASRSGITGEQYF | TGCGCCAGCAGGAGCGGGATTACGGGCGAGCAGTACTTC
TRBJ2-3 | 15 | - | - | TRBV6-5 | CASRPIRTDTDTQYF | TGTGCCAGCAGACCAATCCGGACGGACACAGATACGCAGTATTTT
TRBJ2-7 | 15 | - | - | TRBV27 | CASSLRAGSPGEQYF | TGTGCCAGCAGTTTAAGGGCAGGATCCCCAGGCGAGCAGTACTTC
TRBJ1-2 | 13 | - | - | TRBV7-2 | CASSLLGRSGYTF | TGTGCCAGCAGCTTATTGGGAAGGAGTGGCTACACCTTC
TRBJ1-1 | 16 | - | - | TRBV5-6 | CASSGGTGAVNTEAFF | TGTGCCAGCAGCGGCGGTACAGGCGCAGTGAACACTGAAGCTTTCTTT
TRBJ2-4 | 14 | - | - | TRBV5-5 | CASSLGPSGNIQYF | TGTGCCAGCAGCTTGGGCCCCTCGGGAAACATTCAGTACTTC
TRBJ2-5 | 14 | TRBD2 | - | TRBV19 | CASGLAGRAETQYF | TGTGCCAGTGGACTAGCGGGACGGGCGGAGACCCAGTACTTC
TRBJ2-7 | 14 | - | - | TRBV28 | CASSLRQGSYEQYF | TGTGCCAGCAGTTTGCGTCAGGGCTCCTACGAGCAGTACTTC
TRBJ2-1 | 15 | - | - | TRBV7-9 | CASSLVGPKGNEQFF | TGTGCCAGCAGCTTAGTGGGGCCGAAAGGCAATGAGCAGTTCTTC
TRBJ1-1 | 13 | - | - | TRBV29-1 | CSVVWHENTEAFF | TGCAGCGTTGTTTGGCACGAGAACACTGAAGCTTTCTTT
TRBJ1-5 | 17 | - | - | TRBV2 | CASRNDGGGRKNQPQHF | TGTGCCAGCAGGAACGACGGGGGGGGGAGAAAGAATCAGCCCCAGCATTTT
TRBJ2-3 | 14 | - | - | TRBV30 | CAWSAPLSTDTQYF | TGTGCCTGGAGTGCCCCGCTAAGCACAGATACGCAGTATTTT
TRBJ1-2 | 15 | - | - | TRBV19 | CASSFTGIVDYGYTF | TGTGCCAGTAGTTTTACAGGTATCGTCGACTATGGCTACACCTTC
TRBJ1-5 | 14 | TRBD1 | few | TRBV28 | CASSQGDGNQPQHF | TGTGCCAGCAGCCAGGGGGATGGCAATCAGCCCCAGCATTTT
TRBJ2-7 | 15 | TRBD1 | - | TRBV4-3 | CASSQQEDRAYEQYF | TGCGCCAGCAGCCAACAGGAGGACAGGGCTTACGAGCAGTACTTC
TRBJ1-2 | 14 | TRBD1 | - | TRBV10-3 | CAISESGTGNGYTF | TGTGCCATCAGTGAGTCTGGGACAGGGAATGGCTACACCTTC
TRBJ2-5 | 13 | - | - | TRBV2 | CARESGRQETQYF | TGTGCCAGAGAGTCCGGTAGGCAAGAGACCCAGTACTTC
TRBJ1-3 | 17 | - | - | TRBV11-2 | CASSNKTGLRSGNTIYF | TGTGCCAGCAGCAATAAAACAGGATTGAGGAGTGGAAACACCATATATTTT
TRBJ2-3 | 16 | TRBD1 | - | TRBV11-3 | CASSLWDRLSTDTQYF | TGTGCCAGCAGCTTATGGGACAGGTTGTCCACAGATACGCAGTATTTT
TRBJ1-3 | 19 | TRBD1 | - | TRBV18 | CASSLGQGNSLVSGNTIYF | TGTGCCAGCTCACTTGGACAGGGGAACTCTTTGGTGTCTGGAAACACCATATATTTT
TRBJ2-7 | 13 | TRBD2 | - | TRBV2 | CATSSGRAYEQYF | TGTGCCACCTCCAGCGGGAGGGCTTACGAGCAGTACTTC
TRBJ1-6 | 15 | - | - | TRBV5-4 | CASSADRADNSPLHF | TGTGCCAGCAGCGCCGACCGGGCAGATAATTCACCCCTCCACTTT
TRBJ2-2 | 15 | - | - | TRBV28 | CASSLPGLSTGELFF | TGTGCCAGCAGTCTCCCGGGACTTAGCACCGGGGAGCTGTTTTTT
TRBJ2-1 | 16 | TRBD2 | - | TRBV5-5 | CASSSRHLAGYNEQFF | TGTGCCAGCAGCTCCCGACATCTAGCGGGGTACAATGAGCAGTTCTTC
TRBJ2-1 | 15 | TRBD2 | - | TRBV7-6 | CASSVVTSGSNEQFF | TGTGCCAGCAGCGTAGTTACTAGCGGGAGCAATGAGCAGTTCTTC